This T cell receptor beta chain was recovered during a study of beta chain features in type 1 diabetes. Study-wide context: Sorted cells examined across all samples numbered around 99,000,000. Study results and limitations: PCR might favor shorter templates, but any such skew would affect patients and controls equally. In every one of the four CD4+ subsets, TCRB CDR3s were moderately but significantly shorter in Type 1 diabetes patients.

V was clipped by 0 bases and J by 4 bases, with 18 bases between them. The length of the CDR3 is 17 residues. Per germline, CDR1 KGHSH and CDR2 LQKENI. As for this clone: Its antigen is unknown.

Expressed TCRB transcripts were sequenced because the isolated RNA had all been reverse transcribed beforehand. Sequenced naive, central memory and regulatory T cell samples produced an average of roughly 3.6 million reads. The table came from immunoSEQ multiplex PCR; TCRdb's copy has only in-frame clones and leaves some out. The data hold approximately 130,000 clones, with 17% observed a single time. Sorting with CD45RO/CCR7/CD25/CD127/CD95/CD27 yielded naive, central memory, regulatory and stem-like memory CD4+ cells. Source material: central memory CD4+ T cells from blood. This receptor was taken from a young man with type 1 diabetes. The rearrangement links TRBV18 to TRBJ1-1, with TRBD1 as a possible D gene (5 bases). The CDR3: CASSPPWGGTGVTEAFF. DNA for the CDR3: TGTGCCAGCTCACCACCCTGGGGTGGGACGGGGGTCACTGAAGCTTTCTTT.